This T cell receptor (beta chain) was recovered during a study of blood T cells in healthy people across ages. The study's findings and limits: While age rose, TCR beta diversity per million T cells dropped in a roughly linear way. Greater diversity and more naive CD4+ cells were seen in long-lived donors than in aged donors. CMV status of donors was not determined, possibly confounding expanded clonotype changes.

Note on this clonotype: Antigen: not known.

A second about 6 to 12 cycle PCR used barcoded and J-beta primers. Tagging of each cDNA molecule was performed by a template-switch adaptor with 12 random nucleotides. TCRdb itself ran the 5' RACE reads through MiXCR, one entry per CDR3 protein. The table has about 1 million distinct CDR3 sequences, around 43% seen once. Unmatched junction bases numbered 5, after V lost 5 bases and J lost 7 bases. The CDR3 is 12 residues long. Per germline, CDR1 SNHLY and CDR2 FYNNEI. The chain couples TRBV2 to TRBJ2-7, with 7 bases fitting TRBD1. This TCR derives from an older woman in good health. Sequencing was done on a sample of blood. The CDR3 DNA is TGTGCCAGCAGTACAGGGGTATGGGAGCAGTACTTC. Residues: CASSTGVWEQYF.